The clone carrying this TCR beta chain was picked up many times. Its antigen is undetermined. TCRdb analysed the reads with MiXCR anew, one entry per CDR3 protein. The table shows 700,000 to 900,000 distinct CDR3 sequences, with roughly 28% occurring only once. The data are from a study of T cell repertoires in cytomegalovirus infection. Study context: Both CMV infection and a matching HLA type were indicated by public TCR beta signatures.

The germline V gene encodes CDR1 MNHEY and CDR2 SVGAGI. V lost 0 bases and J 0 bases, leaving 13 bases between the germline ends. This CDR3 has 17 amino acids. Findings and caveats of the study: Dominant in the ex vivo response were TCR beta clonotypes restricted by HLA-C and specific for CMV.

The J gene is TRBJ2-3, the V gene TRBV6-5; possibly TRBD1 for D (5 bases). This TCR was recovered from a human donor in good health (CMV status not recorded). Some clones in this sample may be carry-over from other donors' samples. This sample comprised cultured CD8+ T cells from PBMCs, obtained from culture after CMV antigen stimulation. In DNA form, the CDR3 reads TGTGCCAGCAGTTACTCAACGGGCGACAGCAGCACAGATACGCAGTATTTT. It encodes CASSYSTGDSSTDTQYF.